This TCR beta chain was sequenced for a study of shared clonotypes between healthy human individuals. Worth noting for this clone: What it binds is not known.

CDR3 length equals 14 residues. Germline CDR1 reads SEHNR; CDR2 reads FQNEAQ (reference sequence). V lost 3 bases and J lost 5; bases outside the gene matches: 5. Findings of the study overall: Sharing across four donors was highest in naive CD4 (around 5%) and lowest in memory CD8 (0.4%). Relative to clonotypes present in all four donors, those not shared had lower generation probabilities. The authors sampled blood alone, and tissue repertoires likely differ.

Clones were read by immunoSEQ multiplex PCR, and TCRdb kept only the in-frame ones, dropping some. This sample has about 680,000 clones, with more than 70% found just once. Sequencing was carried out using memory CD4+ T cells sorted from blood. The subset was: CD45RA-negative fraction. This chain connects TRBV7-9 to TRBJ2-5; 8 bases are a match to TRBD1. This TCR was recovered from a woman aged 25 to 39 in good health. CDR3 residues: CASSFPGGIETQYF. In nucleotides, the CDR3 is TGTGCCAGCAGCTTCCCAGGGGGCATCGAGACCCAGTACTTC.